Here is one T cell receptor beta chain with its context. The V gene end was trimmed by 5 bases and the J gene end by 0 bases; junction bases not matched to a gene: 6. This CDR3 contains 16 residues. CDR1 is ENHRY, CDR2 SYGVKD, per germline. The data belong to a study of blood T cell repertoires in COVID-19. Method: immunoSEQ multiplex PCR; TCRdb's copy keeps in-frame clones and lacks some. The sample gives about 260,000 clones, approximately 83% of which show up once; 8% to 9.5% is in the top ten. The receptor comes from a woman in her 50s who had recovered from COVID-19. The chain is built from TRBV10-3 and TRBJ2-7, with 11 bases lining up with TRBD2. Sequencing used peripheral blood. The CDR3 loop is CAISSHSGRVSYEQYF. CDR3 coding DNA: TGTGCCATCAGTTCCCATAGCGGGAGGGTCTCCTACGAGCAGTACTTC.